A single sample gave rise to the 19 T cell receptor beta chains below, sequenced in a study of T cells in Graves' hyperthyroidism and ophthalmopathy. The CDR3 regions of TCR beta were amplified from RNA transcripts. First-round RT-PCR of the TCR CDR3 relied on the HTBI primer set. One entry per CDR3 protein results from TCRdb running MiXCR on the multiplex PCR reads. The sample includes 200,000 to 250,000 distinct CDR3 sequences, about 15% of them seen just once. What was sequenced was blood. Receptors originate from a young woman with Graves' ophthalmopathy.

This clonotype was counted only a few times. One end of the junction does not line up with germline, which may come from a read error. The chain recombines TRBV12-3 or TRBV12-4 with TRBJ2-4, with D uncertain. The length of the CDR3 is 14 residues. CDR3 DNA: TGTGCCAGCAGGGACGGGTATCGGAAAAACATTCAGCACTTC. It specifies CASRDGYRKNIQHF.

As to this clonotype: Possible read error: a much larger clone is one base away. The chain is built from TRBV27 and TRBJ2-2; either TRBD1 or TRBD2 may supply D (5 bases each). Trimming stripped 7 bases from V and 6 bases from J, with 12 bases between. The germline gives CDR1 MNHEY, CDR2 SMNVEV (reference sequence). The CDR3 extends over 13 amino acids. The CDR3 sequence: CASKGTVAGELFF. Written as DNA, the CDR3 is TGTGCCAGCAAGGGGACGGTCGCCGGGGAGCTGTTTTTT.

This clonotype was counted ten times or more. The rearrangement uses TRBV20-1 and TRBJ2-3, with TRBD2 identical over 13 bases. V lost 5 bases, J lost 2 bases, and 4 bases stayed unmatched. CDR3 length: 15 residues. Germline assignment: CDR1 DFQATT and CDR2 SNEGSKA (reference sequence). The CDR3 nucleotides are TGCAGTGCTCAAGGGACTAGCGGGAACACAGATACGCAGTATTTT. It codes for CSAQGTSGNTDTQYF.

Ten or more counts support this clonotype. This sequence joins TRBV12-3 or TRBV12-4 and TRBJ2-3; D not resolved. Deletions cut 5 bases from V and 3 bases from J, with 12 bases between. This CDR3 region has 14 residues. CDR3 bases: TGTGCCAGCAGTCCACTCCAGGAAACAGATACGCAGTATTTT. Amino acid sequence: CASSPLQETDTQYF.

V usage is TRBV9 and J usage is TRBJ2-3; no firm D call. From germline, CDR1 is SGDLS and CDR2 YYNGEE. The V end was cut by 0 bases, the J end by 5 bases, with 10 bases between. The CDR3 length is 14 residues. CDR3 region: CASSVARREDTQYF. For the CDR3, the DNA is TGTGCCAGCAGCGTAGCTAGAAGGGAAGATACGCAGTATTTT.

This clonotype was recorded at least ten times. J is TRBJ1-1 and V is TRBV18; 8 bases map to TRBD1. CDR3 length equals 14 residues. CDR1 and CDR2 from the germline V gene are KGHSH and LQKENI. J lost 1 base, V lost 8 bases, and 6 bases had no gene match. DNA of the CDR3: TGTGCCAGCGGGTCGGACAGGGCGAACACTGAAGCTTTCTTT. Its protein product is CASGSDRANTEAFF.

Ten or more counts support this clonotype. In DNA form, the CDR3 reads TGCAGTGCTACTCGCCAGGGAGAAGCTTTCTTT. It specifies CSATRQGEAFF. This chain connects TRBV20-1 to TRBJ1-1; possibly TRBD1 for D (5 bases). Germline CDR1 and CDR2: DFQATT and SNEGSKA (reference sequence). CDR3 size: 11 residues. Trimming removed 4 bases at V and 8 bases at J, with 11 bases between.

This clonotype was observed a few times. The V gene is TRBV25-1, the J gene TRBJ1-2, with D unclear. The V and J ends lost 1 base and 3 bases respectively, with 9 bases between them. The germline V gene has CDR1 MGHDK and CDR2 SYGVNS. The CDR3 is 14 residues long. The CDR3 coding sequence is TGTGCCAGCAGTGAATGGGGAGGAGACTATGGCTACACCTTC. This sequence encodes CASSEWGGDYGYTF.

The table lists this clonotype with many counts. The chain has TRBV20-1 and TRBJ1-1; D uncertain. The V gene's germline CDR1 is DFQATT and CDR2 SNEGSKA (reference sequence). The CDR3 length is 13 residues. Trimming removed 1 base at V and 0 bases at J, with 6 bases between. CDR3 nucleotide sequence: TGCAGTGCTAGAGGTTTAATGAACACTGAAGCTTTCTTT. Translating gives CSARGLMNTEAFF.

This clonotype was seen at least ten times. The chain is built from TRBV11-2 and TRBJ1-6; TRBD1 might be the D (5 bases). CDR1 is SGHAT and CDR2 is FQNNGV in the germline V gene. The CDR3 sequence is 15 residues long. Between the trimmed V and J ends, which lost 4 bases and 9 bases, there was a span of 16 bases. The CDR3: CASSSRGGSGSPLHF. The CDR3 DNA reads as TGTGCCAGCAGCTCGCGTGGGGGATCTGGTTCACCCCTCCACTTT.

This clonotype was seen ten or more times. V gene TRBV14 combines with J gene TRBJ2-1; 11 nucleotides align to TRBD2. The ends lost 8 bases at V and 2 bases at J; junction bases unmatched: 14. The CDR3 runs to 18 residues. The germline gives CDR1 SGHDN, CDR2 FVKESK. The CDR3 protein is CASDSGMLAGGTYNEQFF. The DNA of the CDR3 is TGTGCCAGCGATTCCGGGATGCTAGCGGGAGGAACCTACAATGAGCAGTTCTTC.

This clonotype has a handful of counts. This sequence may be a read error, since a much larger clone differs from it by one base. The chain recombines TRBV29-1 with TRBJ2-7; D uncertain. CDR1 is SQVTM and CDR2 is ANQGSEA in the germline V gene. This CDR3 has 13 amino acids. The CDR3 coding sequence is TGCAACGTTGTCGTAAACGACTCCTACGAGCAGTACTTC. Residues: CNVVVNDSYEQYF.

The sample holds many counts of this clonotype. The chain joins TRBV6-5 to TRBJ2-1, with 9 bases aligning to TRBD2. The germline V gene has CDR1 MNHEY and CDR2 SVGAGI. The CDR3 is 14 amino acids. The ends lost 2 bases at V and 4 bases at J; junction bases unmatched: 0. For the CDR3, the DNA is TGTGCCAGCAGTTACCTAGCGGGGTACAATGAGCAGTTCTTC. Translating gives CASSYLAGYNEQFF.

In this sample, this clonotype turned up many times. The rearrangement links TRBV4-3 to TRBJ2-1, with unresolved D. V was trimmed by 5 bases and J by 5 bases, leaving 13 bases between them. The germline V gene encodes CDR1 LGHNA and CDR2 YSLEER. The CDR3 sequence is 14 residues long. In DNA form, the CDR3 reads TGCGCCAGCAGCAAAAGGGTGGGCGACAATGAGCAGTTCTTC. It yields the protein CASSKRVGDNEQFF.

J is TRBJ1-1 and V is TRBV19; a weak D match, TRBD1 (5 bases). The CDR3 is 15 amino acids. From germline, CDR1 is LNHDA and CDR2 SQIVND (reference sequence). The germline V and J ends were trimmed by 8 bases and 9 bases, with 25 bases remaining between them. This CDR3 reads CASHQRGGMPFQAFF. CDR3 in DNA: TGTGCCAGTCACCAAAGGGGAGGGATGCCTTTCCAAGCTTTCTTT.

The V and J genes are TRBV3-1 and TRBJ2-1; 7 nucleotides line up with TRBD2. The CDR3 covers 14 residues. Germline V gives CDR1 LGHDT, CDR2 YNNKEL (reference sequence). V was pared by 4 bases and J by 9 bases, with 9 bases of the junction left unmatched. The CDR3 DNA reads as TGTGCCAGCAGCCGCAGCGGGGAATCCACTGAGCAGTTCTTC. Amino acid sequence: CASSRSGESTEQFF.

A few counts support this clonotype. This chain joins TRBV6-1 and TRBJ1-5, with D tentatively TRBD1 (6 bases). V was pared by 1 base and J by 5 bases, with 12 bases between. Germline values: CDR1 MNHNS, CDR2 SASEGT. This CDR3 has 15 amino acids. The CDR3: CASSEGFRGYQPQHF. The CDR3 DNA sequence: TGTGCCAGCAGTGAAGGTTTTAGGGGGTATCAGCCCCAGCATTTT.

This chain connects TRBV7-3 to TRBJ2-5; 10 bases agree with TRBD2. After removal of 1 base from V and 3 bases from J, the junction contained 8 bases not matched to a gene. CDR3 length equals 17 residues. Germline CDR1 reads SGHTA; CDR2 reads FQGTGA. For the CDR3, the DNA is TGTGCCAGCAGCTTAAGTCCGGCTAGCGGGAGTAAAGAGACCCAGTACTTC. This translates into CASSLSPASGSKETQYF.

This clonotype occurred many times. The genes are TRBV3-1 and TRBJ1-1, with D perhaps TRBD1 (5 bases). This CDR3 has 15 amino acids. In germline, CDR1 is LGHDT, CDR2 YNNKEL (reference sequence). V lost 4 bases, J lost 0 bases, and 12 bases lay in between. CDR3: CASSPHDRLNTEAFF. CDR3 DNA: TGTGCCAGCAGCCCCCATGACAGACTGAACACTGAAGCTTTCTTT.